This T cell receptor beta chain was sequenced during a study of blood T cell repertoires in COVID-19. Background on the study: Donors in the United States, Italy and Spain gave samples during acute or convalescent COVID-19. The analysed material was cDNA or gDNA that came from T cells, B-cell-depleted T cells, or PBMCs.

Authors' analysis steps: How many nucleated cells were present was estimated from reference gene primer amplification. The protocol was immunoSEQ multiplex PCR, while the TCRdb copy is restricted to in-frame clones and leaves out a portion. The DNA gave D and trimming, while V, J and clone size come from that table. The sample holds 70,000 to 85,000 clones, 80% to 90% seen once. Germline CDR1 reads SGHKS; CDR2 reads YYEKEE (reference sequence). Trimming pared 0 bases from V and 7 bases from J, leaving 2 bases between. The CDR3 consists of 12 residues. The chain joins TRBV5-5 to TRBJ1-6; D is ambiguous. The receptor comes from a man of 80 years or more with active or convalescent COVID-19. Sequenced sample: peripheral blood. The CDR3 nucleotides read TGTGCCAGCAGCTTGGTAAATTCACCCCTCCACTTT. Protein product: CASSLVNSPLHF.